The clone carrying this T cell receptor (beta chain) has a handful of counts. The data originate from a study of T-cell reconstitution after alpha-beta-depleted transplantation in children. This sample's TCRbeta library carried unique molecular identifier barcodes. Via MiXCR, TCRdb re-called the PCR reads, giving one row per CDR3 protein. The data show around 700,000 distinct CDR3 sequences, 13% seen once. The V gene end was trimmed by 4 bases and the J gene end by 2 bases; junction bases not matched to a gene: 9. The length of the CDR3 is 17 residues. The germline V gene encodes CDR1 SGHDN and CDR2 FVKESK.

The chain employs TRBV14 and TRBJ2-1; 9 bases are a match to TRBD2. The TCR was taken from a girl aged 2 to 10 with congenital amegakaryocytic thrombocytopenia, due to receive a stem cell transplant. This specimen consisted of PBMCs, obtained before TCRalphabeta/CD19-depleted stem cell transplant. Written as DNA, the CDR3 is TGTGCCAGCAGCCCAAATCAAGCTAGCGGGACCTACAATGAGCAGTTCTTC. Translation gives CASSPNQASGTYNEQFF. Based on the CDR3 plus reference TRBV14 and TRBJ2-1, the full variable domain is EAGVTQFPSHSVIEKGQTVTLRCDPISGHDNLYWYRRVMGKEIKFLLHFVKESKQDESGMPNNRFLAERTGGTYSTLKVQPAELEDSGVYFCASSPNQASGTYNEQFFGPGTRLTVL.